This TCR beta chain is drawn from a study of regulatory T cells in long-lasting Graves disease. General study points: Accuracy was perhaps lowered by the small sample size.

The TCR beta library used iRepertoire HTBI primers with Arm-PCR amplification of CDR3. TCRdb reanalysed the multiplex PCR reads using MiXCR and keeps one entry per CDR3 protein. The table includes fewer than 400,000 distinct CDR3 sequences, about 20% detected once. Time point noted: newly diagnosed GD, antithyroid drugs for less than 3 months. Scientists built the TCR library using RNA that was extracted from PBMCs. From each patient, around 10 milliliters of peripheral blood was drawn and collected into an EDTA anticoagulant tube. This clonotype has a count of ten or more. Antigen unknown. In germline, CDR1 is SGDLS, CDR2 YYNGEE. V shed 2 bases and J shed 3 bases, with 9 bases lying between them. This CDR3 contains 14 residues.

The rearrangement joins TRBV9 to TRBJ2-1; maybe TRBD2 (5 bases). The sequenced sample was peripheral blood mononuclear cells (PBMCs), obtained at new diagnosis, from a patient treated with antithyroid drugs. The clonotype originates from a female donor with Graves disease. CDR3 sequence: CASSVAGDYNEQFF. The CDR3 nucleotides are TGTGCCAGCAGCGTGGCGGGCGACTACAATGAGCAGTTCTTC.